A single sample gave rise to the 29 T cell receptor beta chains below, sequenced in a study of ipilimumab plus nivolumab after autologous stem cell transplantation. Profiled with immunoSEQ multiplex PCR; TCRdb holds only in-frame clones, not every one. The sample includes around 12,000 clones, roughly 70% of them seen just once. This specimen was PBMCs, taken in a trial of ipilimumab plus nivolumab as post-transplant consolidation. The source of these receptors is a male donor with multiple myeloma.

This clone was observed once. The chain employs TRBV9 and TRBJ1-2, with 7 bases matching TRBD1. J lost 5 bases, V lost 0 bases, and 4 bases had no gene match. Germline V gene data show CDR1 as SGDLS and CDR2 as YYNGEE. This CDR3 has 14 amino acids. The CDR3 DNA reads TGTGCCAGCAGCGTAGAAGGGGGCAGGTATGGCTACACCTTC. Translating gives CASSVEGGRYGYTF.

This clone is deemed medium-sized (0.01 to 0.1%). This rearrangement joins TRBV13 to TRBJ2-5; TRBD2 matches at 9 bases. Germline values: CDR1 PRHDT, CDR2 FYEKMQ (reference sequence). With 2 bases clipped from V and 5 bases from J, the junction kept 6 bases outside the gene matches. The CDR3 extends over 15 amino acids. The CDR3 loop reads CASSLQRLAVETQYF. The CDR3, as DNA: TGTGCCAGCAGCTTACAGAGACTAGCGGTTGAGACCCAGTACTTC. Full variable domain (missing parts from reference TRBV13 and TRBJ2-5): AAGVIQSPRHLIKEKRETATLKCYPIPRHDTVYWYQQGPGQDPQFLISFYEKMQSDKGSIPDRFSAQQFSDYHSELNMSSLELGDSALYFCASSLQRLAVETQYFGPGTRLLVL.

The rearrangement links TRBV15 to TRBJ1-3; no clear D. This CDR3 has 14 amino acids. Per germline, CDR1 LNHNV and CDR2 YYDKDF (reference sequence). Trimming removed 1 base from V and 6 bases from J, with 10 bases in between. The CDR3 region is CATSRVGISNTIYF. CDR3 DNA sequence: TGTGCCACCAGCAGAGTGGGGATCTCAAACACCATATATTTT.

In DNA form, the CDR3 reads TGTGCCAGCAGTCCCTTTGGGCGCAATAACTATGGCTACACCTTC. This codes for CASSPFGRNNYGYTF. V gene TRBV27 combines with J gene TRBJ1-2; no definite D call. The V end lost 5 bases, the J end lost 1 base, and 14 bases lay between the germline ends. CDR1 and CDR2 from the germline V gene are MNHEY and SMNVEV (reference sequence). CDR3 length: 15 amino acids.

This rearrangement joins TRBV7-2 to TRBJ1-3, with 11 bases matching TRBD1. Trimming at V came to 6 bases and at J to 4 bases, leaving 11 bases not matched to a gene. Germline V gene data show CDR1 as SGHTA and CDR2 as FQGNSA. The CDR3 consists of 17 residues. The chain's CDR3 is CASRNAGTGGTGNTIYF. The CDR3 bases are TGTGCCAGCAGAAATGCCGGGACAGGGGGAACCGGAAACACCATATATTTT.

The genes are TRBV6-5 and TRBJ2-3; TRBD2 might be the D (7 bases). Trimming cost V 2 bases and J 5 bases, with 11 bases left between them. The CDR3 consists of 14 residues. Looked up from germline, CDR1 is MNHEY and CDR2 is SVGAGI. The CDR3 loop is CASSYAGAIDTQYF. The CDR3 bases are TGTGCCAGCAGTTACGCGGGGGCCATAGATACGCAGTATTTT.

The chain couples TRBV9 to TRBJ1-1; 12 bases are shared with TRBD1. Per the germline V gene, CDR1 is SGDLS and CDR2 is YYNGEE. V was pared by 0 bases and J by 3 bases, with 3 bases of the junction left unmatched. This CDR3 comprises 16 residues. CDR3 nucleotide sequence: TGTGCCAGCAGCGTAGGGGGACAGGGGGCGGACACTGAAGCTTTCTTT. The encoded protein is CASSVGGQGADTEAFF.

The V call is TRBV7-9, the J call TRBJ2-7; 8 bases agree with TRBD1. Per germline, CDR1 SEHNR and CDR2 FQNEAQ (reference sequence). The V gene end was trimmed by 3 bases and the J gene end by 7 bases; junction bases not matched to a gene: 8. The CDR3 consists of 14 residues. CDR3 residues: CASSLYRGVSEQYF. DNA of the CDR3: TGTGCCAGCAGCTTGTACAGGGGGGTATCTGAGCAGTACTTC.

The chain couples TRBV7-9 to TRBJ2-3, with 10 bases lining up with TRBD2. The V segment lost 4 bases and the J segment 6 bases; nucleotides outside the gene matches: 7. Germline CDR1 SEHNR, CDR2 FQNEAQ (reference sequence). The CDR3 length is 15 residues. For the CDR3, the DNA is TGTGCCAGCAGCTCCCTAGCGGGGGAGGGGGATACGCAGTATTTT. Residues: CASSSLAGEGDTQYF.

This rearrangement joins TRBV5-5 to TRBJ1-2, with D perhaps matching TRBD1 (6 bases). The germline V gene encodes CDR1 SGHKS and CDR2 YYEKEE (reference sequence). This CDR3 comprises 13 residues. V lost 3 bases to trimming and J lost 5 bases, with 11 bases between them. CDR3 in amino acids: CASSSEGEYGYTF. The CDR3 DNA sequence: TGTGCCAGCAGCTCGGAGGGGGAATATGGCTACACCTTC.

The chain joins TRBV6-1 to TRBJ1-3; tentative D call: TRBD1 (5 bases). Trimming shortened V by 0 bases and J by 4 bases, and 16 bases separated the two germline ends. Germline lookup yields CDR1 MNHNS and CDR2 SASEGT. This CDR3 comprises 17 residues. The CDR3 DNA reads as TGTGCCAGCAGTGAAGCGCGCCTAGGGGTTATAGGAAACACCATATATTTT. It codes for CASSEARLGVIGNTIYF.

This chain uses TRBV28 with TRBJ1-5; D unclear. The CDR3 covers 14 residues. Per germline, CDR1 MDHEN and CDR2 SYDVKM. The germline V and J ends were trimmed by 2 bases and 7 bases, with 12 bases remaining between them. CDR3 amino acids: CASSLPGFLQPQHF. CDR3 in DNA: TGTGCCAGCAGTTTACCCGGTTTTTTGCAGCCCCAGCATTTT.

The genes are TRBV29-1 and TRBJ1-2, with D uncertain. Trimming took 2 bases from V and 3 from J, leaving 4 bases between them. CDR3 length equals 11 residues. Germline V gives CDR1 SQVTM, CDR2 ANQGSEA. In DNA, the CDR3 is TGCAGCGTTGAAAGGGACTATGGCTACACCTTC. Protein sequence: CSVERDYGYTF.

The chain employs TRBV21-1 and TRBJ1-5. TRBV21-1 is listed as a pseudogene. The CDR3 has 17 amino acids. DNA of the CDR3: TGTGCCAGCAGCAAAGCGCATCAGCGGGGTTCCAAACCGCCCCAGCATTTT. This gives the protein CASSKAHQRGSKPPQHF.

The genes are TRBV7-2 and TRBJ1-6; 9 bases are a match to TRBD1. Germline V gene lookup returns CDR1 SGHTA and CDR2 FQGNSA. The CDR3 covers 15 residues. The V segment lost 1 base and the J segment 7 bases; nucleotides outside the gene matches: 2. CDR3 residues: CASSLGDRENSPLHF. The CDR3 DNA follows: TGTGCCAGCAGCTTAGGGGACAGGGAAAATTCACCCCTCCACTTT.

The J gene is TRBJ2-1, the V gene TRBV23-1; possibly TRBD2 for D (6 bases). TRBV23-1 is an ORF, with its function uncertain. The CDR3 runs 19 residues. The CDR3 nucleotides are TGCGCTACAAAGGGTAGAATAGGAGGGAAAATTTCCTCCTACAATGAGCAGTTCTTC. Translating it yields CATKGRIGGKISSYNEQFF.

CDR3: CSVEGQGASGYTF. CDR3 bases: TGCAGCGTTGAGGGGCAGGGGGCTAGTGGCTACACCTTC. This rearrangement joins TRBV29-1 to TRBJ1-2, with 8 nucleotides matching TRBD1. Trimming took 3 bases from V and 7 from J; bases not matched to a gene: 7. CDR1 and CDR2 from the germline V gene are SQVTM and ANQGSEA. The CDR3 runs to 13 residues.

V usage is TRBV20-1 and J usage is TRBJ2-3; D is undetermined. Trimming shortened V by 4 bases and J by 2 bases, and 4 bases separated the two germline ends. The germline gives CDR1 DFQATT, CDR2 SNEGSKA (reference sequence). This CDR3 has 11 amino acids. CDR3 sequence (DNA): TGCAGTGCTAATCCCACAGATACGCAGTATTTT. This translates into CSANPTDTQYF.

For this clone: This CDR3 is also generated by other DNA sequences in the sample. The chain recombines TRBV29-1 with TRBJ2-2; possible D gene TRBD1, 5 bases. The CDR3 sequence is 12 residues long. The V end was cut by 4 bases, the J end by 5 bases, with 8 bases between. Germline V CDR1 and CDR2: SQVTM, ANQGSEA. The CDR3 DNA follows: TGCAGCGTTGTTAGGGGTACCGGGGAGCTGTTTTTT. Amino acid sequence: CSVVRGTGELFF.

This clone was recorded a few times. The J gene is TRBJ2-2, the V gene TRBV10-3, with 11 bases identical to TRBD2. Germline V gives CDR1 ENHRY, CDR2 SYGVKD. V lost 6 bases and J lost 5; bases outside the gene matches: 8. CDR3 size: 16 residues. In nucleotides, the CDR3 is TGTGCCATCAGCAAACAACTAGCGGGGGAGACCGGGGAGCTGTTTTTT. Translated, it gives CAISKQLAGETGELFF.

This clone was recorded a few times. The V and J genes are TRBV7-9 and TRBJ1-1, with D uncertain. This CDR3 spans 18 amino acids. Germline V gene data show CDR1 as SEHNR and CDR2 as FQNEAQ (reference sequence). Deletions cut 7 bases from V and 0 bases from J, with 24 bases between. The CDR3, as DNA: TGTGCCAGCAACCCGGATTTTCTGGCAAAAGGCATGAACACTGAAGCTTTCTTT. Its protein is CASNPDFLAKGMNTEAFF. Full variable domain (missing parts from reference TRBV7-9 and TRBJ1-1): DTGVSQNPRHKITKRGQNVTFRCDPISEHNRLYWYRQTLGQGPEFLTYFQNEAQLEKSRLLSDRFSAERPKGSFSTLEIQRTEQGDSAMYLCASNPDFLAKGMNTEAFFGQGTRLTVV.

The rearrangement links TRBV27 to TRBJ2-1; 13 bases match TRBD2. Germline values: CDR1 MNHEY, CDR2 SMNVEV (reference sequence). The V and J ends lost 6 bases and 10 bases, in that order; junction bases with no gene match: 9. There are 15 residues in the CDR3. CDR3 bases: TGTGCCAGCAGAAAACTAGCGGGGGGGGTTGGGGAGCAGTTCTTC. Translated: CASRKLAGGVGEQFF.

V usage is TRBV5-5 and J usage is TRBJ1-1; 7 nucleotides align to TRBD1. Germline-derived CDR1 and CDR2 are SGHKS and YYEKEE (reference sequence). The J segment lost 8 bases and the V segment lost 4 bases, leaving 8 bases of the junction unmatched. The CDR3 runs to 13 residues. The CDR3 DNA reads as TGTGCCAGCAGCCGCGGACAGGACCTAGAAGCTTTCTTT. Its translation is CASSRGQDLEAFF.

The chain links TRBV28 to TRBJ2-5, with D possibly matching TRBD1 (6 bases). Germline V gives CDR1 MDHEN, CDR2 SYDVKM. Deletions cut 6 bases from V and 13 bases from J, with 18 bases between. The CDR3 runs 12 residues. Here the CDR3 DNA reads TGTGCCAGCAGGGGGGCGTTAGGGGCTGCGTACTTC. Its protein product is CASRGALGAAYF.

Here the CDR3 DNA reads TGTGCCAGTAGTACGCTGACAGGGAGGGGCTACGAGCAGTACTTC. Translation gives CASSTLTGRGYEQYF. The chain has TRBV19 and TRBJ2-7, with D perhaps matching TRBD1 or TRBD2 (7 bases each). There are 15 residues in the CDR3. CDR1 and CDR2 (germline): LNHDA, SQIVND (reference sequence). Trimming shortened V by 4 bases and J by 3 bases, and 16 bases separated the two germline ends.

V gene TRBV11-1 combines with J gene TRBJ1-1; no definite D call. Trimming removed 2 bases at V and 6 bases at J, with 10 bases between. Germline loops: CDR1 SGHAT, CDR2 FQDESV (reference sequence). The CDR3 is 13 residues long. The CDR3 reads CASSLHFKSEAFF. The CDR3 DNA follows: TGTGCCAGCAGCTTACATTTTAAGTCTGAAGCTTTCTTT.

This chain links TRBV7-9 with TRBJ2-2, with D perhaps matching TRBD2 (6 bases). The CDR3 is 15 amino acids. CDR1 SEHNR and CDR2 FQNEAQ come from the germline V gene (reference sequence). V was trimmed by 5 bases and J by 3 bases, leaving 13 bases between them. CDR3 DNA: TGTGCCAGCAGCCCAGAGTGGGACTACACCGGGGAGCTGTTTTTT. Its translation is CASSPEWDYTGELFF.

This clone was observed once. J is TRBJ1-6 and V is TRBV5-6, with D possibly matching TRBD1 (5 bases). Germline V gene data show CDR1 as SGHDT and CDR2 as YYEEEE. V was trimmed by 5 bases and J by 11 bases, leaving 17 bases between them. The CDR3 extends over 14 amino acids. This chain's CDR3 is CASSPGPDLPPLHF. CDR3 DNA sequence: TGTGCCAGCAGTCCGGGACCGGACCTACCACCCCTCCACTTT. The full variable domain, its missing parts supplied by reference TRBV5-6 and TRBJ1-6, is DAGVTQSPTHLIKTRGQQVTLRCSPKSGHDTVSWYQQALGQGPQFIFQYYEEEERQRGNFPDRFSGHQFPNYSSELNVNALLLGDSALYLCASSPGPDLPPLHFGNGTRLTVT.

This clone has just a few counts. The CDR3 loop reads CASSSQGGSYEQYF. CDR3 DNA: TGTGCCAGCAGTTCCCAGGGGGGATCCTACGAGCAGTACTTC. The rearrangement joins TRBV27 to TRBJ2-7; possibly TRBD1 for D (7 bases). With 4 bases removed from V and 1 base from J, the gap between germline ends came to 11 bases. CDR1 MNHEY and CDR2 SMNVEV come from the germline V gene (reference sequence). The CDR3 contains 14 residues.